This T cell receptor beta chain was identified during a study of cytomegalovirus exposure and HLA in healthy donors. Study-level background: Most genotyped donors, 65% to 85% of roughly 400, had Caucasian-associated genetic ancestry.

The study ran its PCR with 60 Vbeta and 13 Jbeta primers. Some clones are missing from TCRdb's copy, which holds only in-frame ones; the method was immunoSEQ multiplex PCR. The sample lists around 120,000 clones; roughly 82% were seen once. The CDR3 is made up of 15 amino acids. The V gene end was trimmed by 2 bases and the J gene end by 7 bases; junction bases not matched to a gene: 5. The germline V gene encodes CDR1 SGHRS and CDR2 YFSETQ. The receptor comes from a man aged 45-60 years in good health and CMV-seronegative. The chain combines TRBV5-1 with TRBJ2-1; TRBD2 agrees at 11 bases. The sequenced sample consisted of PBMCs. The CDR3 bases are TGCGCCAGCAGCTTTAGCGGGGGGGCTTGGAATGAGCAGTTCTTC. Residues: CASSFSGGAWNEQFF.